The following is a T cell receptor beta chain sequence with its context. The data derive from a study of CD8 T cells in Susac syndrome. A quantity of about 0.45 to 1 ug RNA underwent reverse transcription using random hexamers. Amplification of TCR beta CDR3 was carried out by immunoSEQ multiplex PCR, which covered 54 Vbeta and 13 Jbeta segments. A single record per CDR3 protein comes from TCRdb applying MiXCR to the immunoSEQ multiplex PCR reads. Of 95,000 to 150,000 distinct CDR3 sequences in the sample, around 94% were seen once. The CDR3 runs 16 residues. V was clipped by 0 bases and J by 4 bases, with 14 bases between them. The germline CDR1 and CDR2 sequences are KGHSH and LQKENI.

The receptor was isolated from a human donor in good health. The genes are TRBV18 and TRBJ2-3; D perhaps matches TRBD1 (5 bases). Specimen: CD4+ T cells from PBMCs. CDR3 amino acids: CASSPPVPGWSDTQYF. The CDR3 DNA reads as TGTGCCAGCTCACCACCCGTCCCAGGGTGGTCAGATACGCAGTATTTT.